The following is a T cell receptor beta chain sequence with its context. Its antigen remains unknown. The run depth of the assay was deep. The table came from immunoSEQ multiplex PCR; TCRdb's copy has only in-frame clones and leaves some out. This table has about 670,000 clones, 72% appearing once. The data belong to a study of shared clonotypes between healthy human individuals. The study, taken as a whole, reports: Generation probabilities of non-shared clonotypes were lower (relative to those shared by all four donors).

The CDR3 spans 14 residues. The V end lost 1 base, the J end lost 8 bases, and 14 bases lay between the germline ends. Germline V gene lookup returns CDR1 KGHSH and CDR2 LQKENI. This TCR came from a woman between 25 and 40 years old in good health. The chain uses TRBV18 and TRBJ1-1; possibly TRBD1 for D (5 bases). The sample taken for sequencing was memory CD4+ T cells sorted from blood. The subset is: CD45RA-negative fraction. CDR3 sequence reads: CASSPQGRQSEAFF. CDR3 nucleotides: TGTGCCAGCTCACCACAGGGGCGACAATCGGAAGCTTTCTTT.